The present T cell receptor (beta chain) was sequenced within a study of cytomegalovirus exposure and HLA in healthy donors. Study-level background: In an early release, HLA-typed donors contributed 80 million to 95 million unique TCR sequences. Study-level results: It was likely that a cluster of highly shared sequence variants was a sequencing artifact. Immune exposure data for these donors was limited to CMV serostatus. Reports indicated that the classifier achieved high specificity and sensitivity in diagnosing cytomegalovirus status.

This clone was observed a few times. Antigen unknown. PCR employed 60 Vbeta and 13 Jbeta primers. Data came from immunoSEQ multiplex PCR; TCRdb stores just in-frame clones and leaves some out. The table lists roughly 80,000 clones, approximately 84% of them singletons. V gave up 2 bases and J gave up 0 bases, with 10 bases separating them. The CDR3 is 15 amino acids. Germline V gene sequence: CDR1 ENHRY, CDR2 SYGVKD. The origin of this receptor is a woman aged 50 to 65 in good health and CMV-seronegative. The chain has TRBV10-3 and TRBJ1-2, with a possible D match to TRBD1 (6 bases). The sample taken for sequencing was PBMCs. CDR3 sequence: CAISETGQANYGYTF. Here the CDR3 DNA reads TGTGCCATCAGTGAGACAGGGCAAGCTAACTATGGCTACACCTTC.